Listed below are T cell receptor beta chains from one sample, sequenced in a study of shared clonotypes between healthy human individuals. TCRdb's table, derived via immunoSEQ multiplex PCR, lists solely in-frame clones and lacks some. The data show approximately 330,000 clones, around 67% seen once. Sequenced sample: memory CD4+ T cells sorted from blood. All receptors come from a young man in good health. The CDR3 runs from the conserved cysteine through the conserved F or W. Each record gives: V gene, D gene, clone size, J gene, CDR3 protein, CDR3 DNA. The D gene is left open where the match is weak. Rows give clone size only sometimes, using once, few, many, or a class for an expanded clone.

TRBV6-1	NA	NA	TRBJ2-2	CASSEGWNTGELFF	TGTGCCAGCAGTGAGGGGTGGAACACCGGGGAGCTGTTTTTT
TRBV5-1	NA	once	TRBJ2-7	CASSESPASPSSYEQYF	TGCGCCAGCAGCGAGAGCCCCGCGTCGCCGAGCTCCTACGAGCAGTACTTC
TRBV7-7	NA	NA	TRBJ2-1	CASSPSRVYNEQFF	TGTGCTAGCAGCCCCTCCCGGGTATACAATGAGCAGTTCTTC
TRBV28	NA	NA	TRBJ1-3	CASSQTRSGNTIYF	TGTGCCAGCAGCCAGACCCGCTCTGGAAACACCATATATTTT
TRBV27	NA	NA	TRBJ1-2	CASSLSTAGGGYTF	TGTGCCAGCAGTTTATCGACCGCAGGAGGAGGCTACACCTTC
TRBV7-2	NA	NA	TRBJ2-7	CASSLAGGATYEQYF	TGTGCCAGCAGCTTAGCTGGGGGGGCTACCTACGAGCAGTACTTC
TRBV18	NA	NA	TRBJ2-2	CASSPEAARGTGELFF	TGTGCCAGCTCACCGGAGGCTGCACGGGGGACCGGGGAGCTGTTTTTT
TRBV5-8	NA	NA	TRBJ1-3	CASSLASYGNTIYF	TGTGCCAGCAGCTTGGCAAGCTACGGAAACACCATATATTTT
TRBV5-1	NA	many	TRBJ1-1	CASSSLQIGTEAFF	TGCGCCAGCAGCTCACTTCAAATCGGAACTGAAGCTTTCTTT
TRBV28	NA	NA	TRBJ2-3	CASSPTSSYTDTQYF	TGTGCCAGCAGTCCCACTAGTTCTTACACAGATACGCAGTATTTT
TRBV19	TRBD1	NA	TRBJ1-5	CASSIGLTGLGNQPQHF	TGTGCCAGTAGTATAGGTCTGACAGGGTTGGGCAATCAGCCCCAGCATTTT
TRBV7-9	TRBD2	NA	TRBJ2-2	CASSLGLAGPGELFF	TGTGCCAGCAGCTTAGGGCTAGCGGGACCCGGGGAGCTGTTTTTT
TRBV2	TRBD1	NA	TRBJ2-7	CASIPDRGGIGAYEQYF	TGTGCCAGCATTCCGGACAGGGGAGGTATAGGGGCCTACGAGCAGTACTTC
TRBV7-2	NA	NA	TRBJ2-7	CASSLALYEQYF	TGTGCCAGCAGCTTAGCCCTCTACGAGCAGTACTTC
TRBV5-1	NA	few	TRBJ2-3	CASSQGSGLGRTDTQYF	TGCGCCAGCAGCCAGGGGTCGGGCTTGGGAAGGACAGATACGCAGTATTTT